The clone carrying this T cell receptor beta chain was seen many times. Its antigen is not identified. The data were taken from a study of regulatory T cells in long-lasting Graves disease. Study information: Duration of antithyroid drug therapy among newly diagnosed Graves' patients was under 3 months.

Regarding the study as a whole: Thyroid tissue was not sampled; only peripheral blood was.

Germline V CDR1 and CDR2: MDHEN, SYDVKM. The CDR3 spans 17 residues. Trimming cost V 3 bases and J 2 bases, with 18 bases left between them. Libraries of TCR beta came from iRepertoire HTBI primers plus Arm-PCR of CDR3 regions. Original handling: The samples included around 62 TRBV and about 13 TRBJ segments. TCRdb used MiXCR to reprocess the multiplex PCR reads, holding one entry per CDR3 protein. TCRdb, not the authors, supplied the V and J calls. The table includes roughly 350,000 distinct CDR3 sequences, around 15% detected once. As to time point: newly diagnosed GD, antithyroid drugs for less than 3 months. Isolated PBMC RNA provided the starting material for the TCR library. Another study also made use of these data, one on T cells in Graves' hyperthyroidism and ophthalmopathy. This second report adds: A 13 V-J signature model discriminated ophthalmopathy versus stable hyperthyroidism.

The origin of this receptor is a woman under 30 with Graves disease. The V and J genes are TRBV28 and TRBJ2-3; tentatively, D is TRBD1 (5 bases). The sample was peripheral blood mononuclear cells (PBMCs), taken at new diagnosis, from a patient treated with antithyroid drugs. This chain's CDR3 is CASSFRQNEAYTDTQYF. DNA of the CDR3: TGTGCCAGCAGTTTCAGACAGAACGAAGCTTACACAGATACGCAGTATTTT.